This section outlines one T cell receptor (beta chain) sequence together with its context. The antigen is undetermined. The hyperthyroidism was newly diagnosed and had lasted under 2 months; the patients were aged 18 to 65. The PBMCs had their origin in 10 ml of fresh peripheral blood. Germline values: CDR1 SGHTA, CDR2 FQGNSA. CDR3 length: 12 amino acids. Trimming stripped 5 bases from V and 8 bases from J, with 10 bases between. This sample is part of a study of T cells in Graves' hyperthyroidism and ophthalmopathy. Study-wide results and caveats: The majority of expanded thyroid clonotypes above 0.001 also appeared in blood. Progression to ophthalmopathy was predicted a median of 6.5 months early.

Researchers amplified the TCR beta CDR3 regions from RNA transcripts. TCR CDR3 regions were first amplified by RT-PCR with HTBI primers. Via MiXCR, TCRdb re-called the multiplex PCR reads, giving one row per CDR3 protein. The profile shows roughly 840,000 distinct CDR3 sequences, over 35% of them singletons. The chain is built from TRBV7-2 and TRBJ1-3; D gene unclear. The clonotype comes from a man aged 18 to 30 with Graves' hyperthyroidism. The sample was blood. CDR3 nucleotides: TGTGCCAGCAGCCATCGCCACGACACCATATATTTT. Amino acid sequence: CASSHRHDTIYF.